This TCR beta chain was recorded in a study of blood T cell repertoires in COVID-19. Germline CDR1 MNHEY, CDR2 SVGEGT. V was clipped by 5 bases and J by 4 bases; unmatched bases: 7. This CDR3 has 15 residues. Clones were sequenced by immunoSEQ multiplex PCR, and TCRdb holds only the in-frame ones, with some missing. The table lists hundreds of thousands of clones, 75% to 85% of them singletons. The sequencing input was peripheral blood. V and J are TRBV6-2 or TRBV6-3 and TRBJ2-5; 10 bases map to TRBD1. This TCR derives from a woman in her 30s with COVID-19, enrolled during active disease. CDR3 protein: CASSGGQGVAETQYF. The CDR3 DNA is TGTGCCAGCAGTGGAGGACAGGGGGTTGCAGAGACCCAGTACTTC.